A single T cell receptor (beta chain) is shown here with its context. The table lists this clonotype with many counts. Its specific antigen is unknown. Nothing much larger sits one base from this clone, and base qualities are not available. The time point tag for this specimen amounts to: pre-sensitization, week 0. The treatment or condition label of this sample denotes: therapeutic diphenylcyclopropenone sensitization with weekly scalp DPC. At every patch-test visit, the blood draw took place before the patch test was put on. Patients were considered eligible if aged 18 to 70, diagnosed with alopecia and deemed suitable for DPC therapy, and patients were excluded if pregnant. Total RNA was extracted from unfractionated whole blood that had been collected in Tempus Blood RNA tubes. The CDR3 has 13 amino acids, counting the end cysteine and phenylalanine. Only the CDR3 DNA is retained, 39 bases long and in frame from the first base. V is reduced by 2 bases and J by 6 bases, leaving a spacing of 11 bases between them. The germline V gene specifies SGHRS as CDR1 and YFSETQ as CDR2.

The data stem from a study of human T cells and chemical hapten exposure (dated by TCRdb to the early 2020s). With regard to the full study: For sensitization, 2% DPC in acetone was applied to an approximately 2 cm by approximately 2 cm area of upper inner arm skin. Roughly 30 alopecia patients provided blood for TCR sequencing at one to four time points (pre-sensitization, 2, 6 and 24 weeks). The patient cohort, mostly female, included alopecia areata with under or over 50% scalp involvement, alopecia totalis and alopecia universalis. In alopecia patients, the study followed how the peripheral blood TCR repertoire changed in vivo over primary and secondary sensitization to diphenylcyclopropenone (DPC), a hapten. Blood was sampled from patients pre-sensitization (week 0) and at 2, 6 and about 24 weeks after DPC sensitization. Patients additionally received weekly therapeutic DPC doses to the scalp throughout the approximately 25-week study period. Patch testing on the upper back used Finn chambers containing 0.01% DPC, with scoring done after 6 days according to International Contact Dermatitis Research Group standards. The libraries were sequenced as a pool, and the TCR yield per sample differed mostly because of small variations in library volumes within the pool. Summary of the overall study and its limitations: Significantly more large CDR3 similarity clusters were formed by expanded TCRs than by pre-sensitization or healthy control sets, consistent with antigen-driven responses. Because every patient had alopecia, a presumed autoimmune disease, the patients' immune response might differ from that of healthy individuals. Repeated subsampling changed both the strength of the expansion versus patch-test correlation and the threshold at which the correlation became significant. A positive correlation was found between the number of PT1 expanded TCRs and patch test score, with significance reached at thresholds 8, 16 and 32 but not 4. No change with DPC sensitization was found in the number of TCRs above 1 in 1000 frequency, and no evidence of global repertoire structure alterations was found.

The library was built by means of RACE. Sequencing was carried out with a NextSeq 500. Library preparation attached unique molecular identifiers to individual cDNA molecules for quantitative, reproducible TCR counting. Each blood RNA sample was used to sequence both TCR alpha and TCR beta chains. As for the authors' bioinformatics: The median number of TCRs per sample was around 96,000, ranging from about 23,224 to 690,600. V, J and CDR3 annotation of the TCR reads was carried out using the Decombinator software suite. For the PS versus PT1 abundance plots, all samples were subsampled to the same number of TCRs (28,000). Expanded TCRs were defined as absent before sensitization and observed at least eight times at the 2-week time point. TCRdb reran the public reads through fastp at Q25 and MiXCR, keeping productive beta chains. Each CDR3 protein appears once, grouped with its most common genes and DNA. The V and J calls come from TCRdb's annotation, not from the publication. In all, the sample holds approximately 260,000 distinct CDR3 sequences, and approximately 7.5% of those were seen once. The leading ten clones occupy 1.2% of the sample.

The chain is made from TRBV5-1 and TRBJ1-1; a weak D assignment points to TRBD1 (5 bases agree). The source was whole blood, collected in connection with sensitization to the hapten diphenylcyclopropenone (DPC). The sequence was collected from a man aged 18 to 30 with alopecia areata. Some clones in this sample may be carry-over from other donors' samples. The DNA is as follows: TGCGCCAGCAGCTTCGGGGGTGACCCTGAAGCTTTCTTT. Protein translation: CASSFGGDPEAFF.